One and the same sample provided the 28 T cell receptor beta chains below, sequenced in a study of blood T cell repertoires in COVID-19. The assay was immunoSEQ multiplex PCR, and TCRdb's table has in-frame clones only and misses some. Of approximately 28,000 clones listed, about 90% are singletons. The source material was peripheral blood. Receptors originate from a man aged 60 to 69 with active COVID-19.

This clone was recorded only once. The chain joins TRBV5-4 to TRBJ2-3; D gene ambiguous. The CDR3 spans 14 residues. V lost 4 bases and J lost 2, with 11 bases in between. Looked up from germline, CDR1 is SGHNT and CDR2 is YYREEE (reference sequence). The DNA for the CDR3 is TGTGCCAGCAGCAGGAGAACTTTCACAGATACGCAGTATTTT. It translates to CASSRRTFTDTQYF.

The CDR3 DNA reads TGTGCCAGCAGCTTAGTACAGGTCTATGGCTACACCTTC. Translated: CASSLVQVYGYTF. The chain carries TRBV7-2 and TRBJ1-2; possible D gene TRBD1, 5 bases. V dropped 1 base and J dropped 4 bases, with 7 bases sitting between them. Germline V lookup: CDR1 SGHTA, CDR2 FQGNSA. The CDR3 runs 13 residues.

The rearrangement uses TRBV6-4 and TRBJ1-6; no definite D call. V lost 3 bases, J lost 8 bases, and 11 bases lay in between. Germline V lookup: CDR1 MRHNA, CDR2 SNTAGT. The CDR3 length is 14 residues. This chain's CDR3 is CASSEGGEDSPLHF. CDR3 nucleotide sequence: TGTGCCAGCAGTGAGGGTGGAGAGGATTCACCCCTCCACTTT.

The chain joins TRBV29-1 to TRBJ2-7, with D possibly TRBD2 on 5 matching bases. V was cut by 4 bases and J by 2 bases, with 9 bases left in between. The CDR3 is 12 amino acids. The V gene's germline CDR1 is SQVTM and CDR2 ANQGSEA. CDR3 DNA: TGCAGCGTTGCCGAGGGCGCCTACGAGCAGTACTTC. The encoded protein is CSVAEGAYEQYF.

The J gene is TRBJ2-7, the V gene TRBV6-6, with 7 positions matching TRBD2. CDR1 and CDR2 (germline): MNHNY, SVGAGI (reference sequence). The V gene end was trimmed by 2 bases and the J gene end by 4 bases; junction bases not matched to a gene: 5. CDR3 length equals 14 residues. The CDR3 DNA sequence: TGTGCCAGCAGTTACGGAGCGGGGCTGTACGAGCAGTACTTC. This encodes CASSYGAGLYEQYF.

The V call is TRBV5-1, the J call TRBJ2-5; TRBD2 matches at 9 bases. V shed 4 bases, J shed 5 bases, and the junction held 9 bases outside the gene matches. This CDR3 contains 15 residues. Germline V CDR1 and CDR2: SGHRS, YFSETQ. The CDR3 is CASSTPGAGGETQYF. CDR3 bases: TGCGCCAGCAGCACCCCGGGGGCGGGGGGGGAGACCCAGTACTTC.

The rearrangement links TRBV18 to TRBJ2-2; TRBD2 might be the D (5 bases). V dropped 4 bases and J dropped 5 bases, with 5 bases sitting between them. Germline V gene lookup returns CDR1 KGHSH and CDR2 LQKENI. The CDR3 runs 12 residues. CDR3 amino acids: CASSRETGELFF. CDR3 bases: TGTGCCAGCTCACGGGAGACCGGGGAGCTGTTTTTT.

The rearrangement joins TRBV15 to TRBJ2-7; 7 positions agree with TRBD2. Germline V CDR1 and CDR2: LNHNV, YYDKDF (reference sequence). V lost 3 bases, J lost 6 bases, and 8 bases stayed unmatched. This CDR3 region has 14 residues. CDR3 protein: CATSRGGQIGEQYF. The DNA for the CDR3 is TGTGCCACCAGCAGGGGAGGGCAGATCGGCGAGCAGTACTTC. The full variable domain, its missing parts supplied by reference TRBV15 and TRBJ2-7, is DAMVIQNPRYQVTQFGKPVTLSCSQTLNHNVMYWYQQKSSQAPKLLFHYYDKDFNNEADTPDNFQSRRPNTSFCFLDIRSPGLGDTAMYLCATSRGGQIGEQYFGPGTRLTVT.

This clone has just a few counts. The chain carries TRBV3-1 (or the pseudogene TRBV3-2) and TRBJ1-6; D perhaps matches TRBD1 (5 bases). The length of the CDR3 is 15 residues. The V end lost 1 base, the J end lost 7 bases, and 11 bases lay between the germline ends. CDR1 and CDR2 from the germline V gene are LGHDT and YNNKEL (reference sequence). The CDR3 here is CASSQGAGPNSPLHF. CDR3 in DNA: TGTGCCAGCAGCCAAGGGGCAGGGCCCAATTCACCCCTCCACTTT.

The chain links TRBV18 to TRBJ1-5, with D maybe TRBD1 (5 bases). V dropped 2 bases and J dropped 2 bases, with 10 bases sitting between them. Germline CDR1 is KGHSH and CDR2 is LQKENI. This CDR3 has 15 residues. For the CDR3, the DNA is TGTGCCAGCTCACCAGGAGGGGCGGGCAATCAGCCCCAGCATTTT. Translating it yields CASSPGGAGNQPQHF.

V gene TRBV19 combines with J gene TRBJ1-2; D is possibly TRBD1 (5 bases). Germline CDR1 reads LNHDA; CDR2 reads SQIVND (reference sequence). The CDR3 has 12 residues. The V gene lost 4 bases and the J gene lost 8 bases, with 11 bases spanning the gap. CDR3 amino acids: CASSRGERGYTF. DNA of the CDR3: TGTGCCAGTAGTAGGGGGGAACGGGGCTACACCTTC.

V is TRBV28 and J is TRBJ1-5; D is perhaps TRBD1 (6 bases). The CDR3 runs to 15 residues. Trimming removed 4 bases at V and 0 bases at J, with 10 bases between. Germline CDR1 is MDHEN and CDR2 is SYDVKM. The CDR3 loop reads CASSYRDYSNQPQHF. CDR3 bases: TGTGCCAGCAGTTACAGGGACTATAGCAATCAGCCCCAGCATTTT.

The V gene is TRBV6-6, the J gene TRBJ1-3, with D possibly matching TRBD1 (5 bases). The ends were cut back, 7 bases at V and 0 bases at J, with 13 bases in the middle. The CDR3 contains 15 residues. Germline loops: CDR1 MNHNY, CDR2 SVGAGI (reference sequence). This CDR3 reads CASNGRGYSGNTIYF. The DNA of the CDR3 is TGTGCCAGCAATGGTAGGGGCTACTCTGGAAACACCATATATTTT.

The chain links TRBV11-3 to TRBJ2-2; D unclear. CDR3 length equals 14 residues. CDR1 is SGHNT and CDR2 is YENEEA in the germline V gene. Trimming took off 0 bases at V and 4 bases at J, with 6 bases between the two ends. For the CDR3, the DNA is TGTGCCAGCAGCTTAGATGGCAGCACCGGGGAGCTGTTTTTT. It is translated as CASSLDGSTGELFF.

The V and J genes are TRBV7-9 and TRBJ2-1; TRBD2 might be the D (6 bases). Germline lookup yields CDR1 SEHNR and CDR2 FQNEAQ (reference sequence). The CDR3 is 12 residues long. V was trimmed by 5 bases and J by 9 bases, leaving 11 bases between them. CDR3 residues: CASSGEAGEQFF. CDR3 DNA sequence: TGTGCCAGCAGCGGAGAAGCGGGTGAGCAGTTCTTC.

The CDR3 sequence: CATSRRVHEQFF. Here the CDR3 DNA reads TGTGCCACCAGCAGGAGGGTCCATGAGCAGTTCTTC. The chain has TRBV28 and TRBJ2-1; D may be TRBD2 (6 bases). The CDR3 is made up of 12 amino acids. Germline loops: CDR1 MDHEN, CDR2 SYDVKM. V shed 10 bases and J shed 8 bases, with 15 bases lying between them.

V and J are TRBV6-1 and TRBJ2-2, with a tentative D call TRBD2 (5 bases). Germline V gives CDR1 MNHNS, CDR2 SASEGT. This CDR3 is built from 13 residues. With 2 bases removed from V and 6 bases from J, the gap between germline ends came to 7 bases. CDR3 residues: CASSESGSGELFF. As DNA, the CDR3 is TGTGCCAGCAGTGAATCGGGGTCCGGGGAGCTGTTTTTT.

The genes are TRBV28 and TRBJ1-2; TRBD1 might be the D (6 bases). This CDR3 has 13 residues. The germline CDR1 and CDR2 sequences are MDHEN and SYDVKM. The V gene lost 10 bases and the J gene lost 5 bases, with 17 bases spanning the gap. The CDR3 coding sequence is TGTGCCACCTCACAGGGCCAATTGTATGGCTACACCTTC. This translates into CATSQGQLYGYTF.

The CDR3 loop is CASSYRGVISGEQFF. CDR3 sequence (DNA): TGTGCCAGCAGTTACAGGGGGGTTATTTCAGGGGAGCAGTTCTTC. V and J are TRBV2 and TRBJ2-1; 8 bases fit TRBD1. There are 15 residues in the CDR3. CDR1 is SNHLY and CDR2 is FYNNEI in the germline V gene. V lost 5 bases, J lost 10 bases, and 13 bases stayed unmatched.

The gene calls are TRBV4-2 and TRBJ2-6; D unresolved. Germline CDR1 reads LGHNA; CDR2 reads YNFKEQ. The V gene lost 1 base and the J gene lost 0 bases, with 7 bases spanning the gap. This CDR3 is 16 amino acids long. This CDR3 is CASSQVGSSGANVLTF. The CDR3 DNA reads as TGTGCCAGCAGCCAAGTTGGCAGCTCTGGGGCCAACGTCCTGACTTTC.

In this sample, this clone turned up a few times. CDR3: CASSPLGQGSSPLHF. The CDR3 DNA reads TGCGCCAGCAGCCCCCTGGGACAGGGGAGCTCACCCCTCCACTTT. The rearrangement links TRBV5-1 to TRBJ1-6; TRBD1 matches 10 bases. Unmatched junction bases numbered 8, after V lost 4 bases and J lost 10 bases. CDR3 length: 15 amino acids. The V gene's germline CDR1 is SGHRS and CDR2 YFSETQ.

The chain carries TRBV7-9 and TRBJ2-3, with D perhaps matching TRBD2 (6 bases). The ends were cut back, 1 base at V and 15 bases at J, with 11 bases in the middle. The length of the CDR3 is 11 residues. CDR1 and CDR2 (germline): SEHNR, FQNEAQ (reference sequence). Here the CDR3 reads CASSLDRGEYF. DNA for the CDR3: TGTGCCAGCAGCTTAGATCGCGGGGAATATTTT.

This chain links TRBV28 with TRBJ2-1, with 13 bases aligning to TRBD2. The CDR3 extends over 14 amino acids. The V and J ends lost 2 bases and 9 bases, in that order; junction bases with no gene match: 1. Germline V lookup: CDR1 MDHEN, CDR2 SYDVKM. Here the CDR3 DNA reads TGTGCCAGCAGTTTAACTAGCGGGGGGGGTGAGCAGTTCTTC. Amino acid sequence: CASSLTSGGGEQFF. Full variable domain (remainder filled in from reference TRBV28 and TRBJ2-1): DVKVTQSSRYLVKRTGEKVFLECVQDMDHENMFWYRQDPGLGLRLIYFSYDVKMKEKGDIPEGYSVSREKKERFSLILESASTNQTSMYLCASSLTSGGGEQFFGPGTRLTVL.

The chain links TRBV19 to TRBJ1-5, with a possible D match to TRBD1 (6 bases). Trimming left V 8 bases short and J 6 bases short, with 14 bases between. The CDR3 runs 13 residues. Germline V lookup: CDR1 LNHDA, CDR2 SQIVND (reference sequence). CDR3 nucleotide sequence: TGTGCCAGTGCAGGGGATAGGGGTCAGCCCCAGCATTTT. It specifies CASAGDRGQPQHF.

The V gene is TRBV9, the J gene TRBJ2-6, with D hard to call. Trimming shortened V by 4 bases and J by 0 bases, and 8 bases separated the two germline ends. This CDR3 comprises 15 residues. CDR1 is SGDLS, CDR2 YYNGEE, per germline. For the CDR3, the DNA is TGTGCCAGCAGCCCCCTTAGCTCTGGGGCCAACGTCCTGACTTTC. This codes for CASSPLSSGANVLTF.

The V call is TRBV12-3 or TRBV12-4, the J call TRBJ2-5; a weak D match, TRBD2 (6 bases). The CDR3 spans 13 residues. Deletions cut 2 bases from V and 3 bases from J, with 7 bases between. In DNA form, the CDR3 reads TGTGCCAGCAGTTTACGCGGGGAAGAGACCCAGTACTTC. It encodes CASSLRGEETQYF.

The chain has TRBV3-1 (or the pseudogene TRBV3-2) and TRBJ2-3, with 8 bases fitting TRBD2. J gave up 7 bases and V 7 bases, and 16 bases lay outside the gene matches. In germline, CDR1 is LGHDT, CDR2 YNNKEL (reference sequence). The CDR3 has 16 amino acids. CDR3 in amino acids: CASTTSRGGAAYTQYF. CDR3 nucleotides: TGTGCCAGCACTACTTCCCGGGGGGGGGCCGCGTATACGCAGTATTTT.

Only a few counts were recorded for this clone. V and J are TRBV6-6 and TRBJ1-2; 12 positions match TRBD1. CDR3 size: 16 residues. The germline V gene has CDR1 MNHNY and CDR2 SVGAGI (reference sequence). V lost 6 bases to trimming and J lost 2 bases; unmatched junction nucleotides: 7. This CDR3 reads CASRVGQGALNYGYTF. The CDR3 DNA sequence: TGTGCCAGCAGGGTGGGACAGGGGGCCCTCAACTATGGCTACACCTTC.